Sequencing of this T cell receptor (beta chain) was carried out in a study of blood T cells in healthy people across ages. With a J-beta primer mix and a sample-barcoded 5' primer, a second PCR ran 7 to 11 cycles. A single record per CDR3 protein comes from TCRdb applying MiXCR to the 5' RACE reads. This sample has some 690,000 distinct CDR3 sequences, with 22% found just once. Each individual donor underwent a draw of 8 to 10 milliliters of peripheral blood. This receptor was identified in a man aged 65 to 85 in good health. The sequencing sample was made of blood.

CDR3 residues: CSVEGLAGTYEQFF. For the CDR3, the DNA is TGCAGCGTTGAAGGACTAGCGGGGACTTATGAGCAGTTCTTC. The J gene is TRBJ2-5, the V gene TRBV29-1; 11 bases are a match to TRBD2. The J call may be in error: the DNA end matches TRBJ2-1 better. Per germline, CDR1 SQVTM and CDR2 ANQGSEA. CDR3 size: 14 residues.